The present entry profiles one T cell receptor beta chain with its context. This entry is derived from a study of blood T cell repertoires in COVID-19. The cohort comprised adults aged 18 to 89 years residing in under 30 US areas. Donors of Cohort 3 who recovered were those that had two negative PCRs, clearance, or symptom resolution. The authors' processing: How many nucleated cells were present was estimated from reference gene primer amplification. Some clones are missing from TCRdb's copy, which holds only in-frame ones; the method was immunoSEQ multiplex PCR. V and J calls and clone size are as listed in that table; D and trimming were resolved from the DNA. In the table there are roughly 330,000 clones, around 87% of which are singletons. Germline CDR1 is SNHLY and CDR2 is FYNNEI. This CDR3 is built from 15 residues. Deletions cut 4 bases from V and 3 bases from J, with 12 bases between.

The source material was PBMCs or T cells enriched from blood (not recorded which). The clonotype comes from a woman between 25 and 40 years old who had recovered from COVID-19. This chain joins TRBV2 and TRBJ1-4; no firm D call. The CDR3 here is CASSVYGGSNEKLFF. The CDR3 region has the DNA TGTGCCAGCAGTGTATACGGAGGATCTAATGAAAAACTGTTTTTT.